The 31 T cell receptor beta chains presented below share a single source sample, sequenced in a study of blood T cell repertoires in COVID-19. Only in-frame clones appear in the TCRdb table, and some are missing; sequencing was by immunoSEQ multiplex PCR. The sample has 70,000 to 95,000 clones, more than 75% seen once; the top ten hold roughly 25%. The material sequenced was peripheral blood. The receptors derive from a human donor in a cohort sampled during active COVID-19.

This clone was counted between two and nine times. The rearrangement joins TRBV7-9 to TRBJ2-7; 9 bases agree with TRBD1. The CDR3 sequence is 15 residues long. CDR1 and CDR2 (germline): SEHNR, FQNEAQ (reference sequence). Trimming removed 3 bases from V and 2 bases from J; junction bases left unmatched: 5. CDR3 in amino acids: CASSLGQGVPYEQYF. The CDR3 DNA follows: TGTGCCAGCAGCTTGGGACAGGGAGTCCCCTACGAGCAGTACTTC.

A few counts support this clone. This chain connects TRBV7-2 to TRBJ2-5; 11 nucleotides align to TRBD2. This CDR3 has 14 amino acids. V gave up 7 bases and J gave up 4 bases; unmatched junction bases: 5. The V gene's germline CDR1 is SGHTA and CDR2 FQGNSA. CDR3 sequence: CASISGRAGETQYF. CDR3 nucleotides: TGTGCCAGCATTAGCGGGAGGGCTGGAGAGACCCAGTACTTC. Full variable domain (outside the CDR3, taken from reference TRBV7-2 and TRBJ2-5): GAGVSQSPSNKVTEKGKDVELRCDPISGHTALYWYRQSLGQGLEFLIYFQGNSAPDKSGLPSDRFSAERTGGSVSTLTIQRTQQEDSAVYLCASISGRAGETQYFGPGTRLLVL.

The J gene is TRBJ2-3, the V gene TRBV9, with TRBD2 identical over 15 bases. V dropped 0 bases and J dropped 4; count of bases not matched to a gene: 3. The CDR3 is 17 residues long. Germline CDR1 is SGDLS and CDR2 is YYNGEE. The CDR3 nucleotides read TGTGCCAGCAGCGTAGCAGGACTAGCGGGGGGGGCAGATACGCAGTATTTT. Amino acid sequence: CASSVAGLAGGADTQYF.

V is TRBV12-3 or TRBV12-4 and J is TRBJ2-5; 9 positions agree with TRBD1. This CDR3 has 13 amino acids. J gave up 5 bases and V 3 bases, and 1 base lay outside the gene matches. The CDR3 protein is CASSFGTGETQYF. For the CDR3, the DNA is TGTGCCAGCAGTTTCGGGACAGGGGAGACCCAGTACTTC.

This chain connects TRBV14 to TRBJ2-5, with D possibly matching TRBD1 (5 bases). This CDR3 comprises 15 residues. Germline CDR1 is SGHDN and CDR2 is FVKESK. V was cut by 0 bases and J by 2 bases, with 10 bases left in between. The CDR3 reads CASSQEMAGQETQYF. CDR3 in DNA: TGTGCCAGCAGCCAAGAAATGGCAGGGCAAGAGACCCAGTACTTC.

This clone was seen only once. J is TRBJ1-2 and V is TRBV10-3; D not resolved. The CDR3 contains 13 residues. With 2 bases removed from V and 5 bases from J, the gap between germline ends came to 9 bases. The germline CDR1 and CDR2 sequences are ENHRY and SYGVKD. The CDR3 protein is CAISEGDRYGYTF. The CDR3 coding sequence is TGTGCCATCAGTGAGGGAGACCGGTATGGCTACACCTTC.

V is TRBV4-1 and J is TRBJ2-1, with 15 bases that match TRBD2. The CDR3 covers 20 residues. CDR1 and CDR2 (germline): MGHRA, YSYEKL. The V and J ends lost 3 bases and 5 bases, in that order; junction bases with no gene match: 14. CDR3 loop: CASSQNPGLAGGGRDNEQFF. DNA for the CDR3: TGCGCCAGCAGCCAGAACCCGGGACTAGCGGGAGGTGGGAGAGACAATGAGCAGTTCTTC.

V and J are TRBV10-3 and TRBJ2-1, with TRBD2 matching over 7 bases. The CDR3 loop spans 14 amino acids. V dropped 4 bases and J dropped 9; count of bases not matched to a gene: 9. Germline CDR1 and CDR2: ENHRY and SYGVKD. CDR3 sequence (DNA): TGTGCCATCAGTGGGGGGGGTGGGTCGGTTGAGCAGTTCTTC. Encoded protein: CAISGGGGSVEQFF.

This sequence joins TRBV11-2 and TRBJ1-5; TRBD1 might be the D (6 bases). The CDR3 extends over 13 amino acids. Trimming took off 5 bases at V and 7 bases at J, with 12 bases between the two ends. Germline CDR1 reads SGHAT; CDR2 reads FQNNGV. CDR3 bases: TGTGCCAGCAGCCTAGGGGGAGGCCAGCCCCAGCATTTT. The encoded protein is CASSLGGGQPQHF.

The chain recombines TRBV7-2 with TRBJ2-3; tentatively, D is TRBD2 (7 bases). CDR1 and CDR2 (germline): SGHTA, FQGNSA. The CDR3 loop spans 17 amino acids. The V end lost 0 bases, the J end lost 4 bases, and 17 bases lay between the germline ends. The CDR3 region has the DNA TGTGCCAGCAGCTTAGCGCGTCGGGGGGCAGGGTCAGATACGCAGTATTTT. This sequence encodes CASSLARRGAGSDTQYF.

The chain carries TRBV7-8 and TRBJ1-4, with TRBD1 matching 7 bases. J gave up 7 bases and V 1 base, and 3 bases lay outside the gene matches. Germline loops: CDR1 SGHVS, CDR2 FQNEAQ. The CDR3 is 14 residues long. CDR3 loop: CASSLGQGGEKLFF. CDR3 nucleotides: TGTGCCAGCAGCTTAGGACAGGGCGGTGAAAAACTGTTTTTT.

This clone has just one count. The chain recombines TRBV9 with TRBJ1-4, with D maybe TRBD1 (6 bases). The CDR3 sequence is 15 residues long. Trimming took off 2 bases at V and 8 bases at J, with 16 bases between the two ends. CDR1 is SGDLS, CDR2 YYNGEE, per germline. For the CDR3, the DNA is TGTGCCAGCAGCGTCGCACAGGGACGAAAGGAAAAACTGTTTTTT. Translated: CASSVAQGRKEKLFF. Drawing the rest from reference TRBV9 and TRBJ1-4, the complete variable domain is DSGVTQTPKHLITATGQRVTLRCSPRSGDLSVYWYQQSLDQGLQFLIQYYNGEERAKGNILERFSAQQFPDLHSELNLSSLELGDSALYFCASSVAQGRKEKLFFGSGTQLSVL.

The chain is built from TRBV6-2 or TRBV6-3 and TRBJ2-7, with TRBD1 matching over 9 bases. Germline-derived CDR1 and CDR2 are MNHEY and SVGEGT. This CDR3 is built from 16 residues. V dropped 2 bases and J dropped 4; count of bases not matched to a gene: 9. This CDR3 reads CASSYDRDRDIYEQYF. The DNA of the CDR3 is TGTGCCAGCAGTTACGACAGGGACAGGGATATATACGAGCAGTACTTC.

V is TRBV7-9 and J is TRBJ2-1; D is possibly TRBD1 (5 bases). The CDR3 covers 14 residues. Germline V gene data show CDR1 as SEHNR and CDR2 as FQNEAQ (reference sequence). The V end was cut by 5 bases, the J end by 10 bases, with 18 bases between. CDR3 bases: TGTGCCAGCAGCCTCTCCTGGGGCGGACCCGAGCAGTTCTTC. Its protein is CASSLSWGGPEQFF.

The chain combines TRBV4-3 with TRBJ2-1; TRBD2 matches 10 bases. V lost 0 bases, J lost 2 bases, and 7 bases stayed unmatched. The germline V gene has CDR1 LGHNA and CDR2 YSLEER. The CDR3 contains 18 residues. The CDR3 protein is CASSQEPSGSIAYNEQFF. Here the CDR3 DNA reads TGCGCCAGCAGCCAAGAGCCTAGCGGGAGTATCGCCTACAATGAGCAGTTCTTC.

V and J are TRBV7-9 and TRBJ1-6; no firm D call. The V gene lost 0 bases and the J gene lost 9 bases, with 9 bases spanning the gap. This CDR3 spans 14 amino acids. CDR1 is SEHNR, CDR2 FQNEAQ, per germline (reference sequence). The CDR3 spells CASSLADGGSPLHF. The CDR3 DNA sequence: TGTGCCAGCAGCTTAGCCGACGGAGGTTCACCCCTCCACTTT. The variable domain in full, completed from reference TRBV7-9 and TRBJ1-6, reads DTGVSQNPRHKITKRGQNVTFRCDPISEHNRLYWYRQTLGQGPEFLTYFQNEAQLEKSRLLSDRFSAERPKGSFSTLEIQRTEQGDSAMYLCASSLADGGSPLHFGNGTRLTVT.

The CDR3 coding sequence is TGCAGCGTTGGACAGGGGTTTTATAATGAGCAGTTCTTC. It translates to CSVGQGFYNEQFF. This chain joins TRBV29-1 and TRBJ2-1, with 8 bases that match TRBD1. V dropped 4 bases and J dropped 7; count of bases not matched to a gene: 6. CDR1 is SQVTM and CDR2 is ANQGSEA in the germline V gene. This CDR3 contains 13 residues.

In its sample, this clone was seen once. This rearrangement joins TRBV27 to TRBJ2-7; 8 bases fit TRBD2. CDR1 is MNHEY and CDR2 is SMNVEV in the germline V gene (reference sequence). With V trimmed by 3 bases and J by 5 bases, 9 bases remained unmatched. The CDR3 is 15 residues long. The CDR3 DNA follows: TGTGCCAGCAGTTTTGCCCCTACGGGGGGGAACGAGCAGTACTTC. This codes for CASSFAPTGGNEQYF.

The V and J genes are TRBV4-3 and TRBJ2-3; D possibly corresponds to TRBD1 (5 bases). Trimming took off 0 bases at V and 3 bases at J, with 7 bases between the two ends. The CDR3 runs to 14 residues. From germline, CDR1 is LGHNA and CDR2 YSLEER. This CDR3 reads CASSQDKGTDTQYF. The DNA for the CDR3 is TGCGCCAGCAGCCAAGATAAGGGGACAGATACGCAGTATTTT.

The chain combines TRBV4-3 with TRBJ1-1; D ambiguous. The germline V and J ends were trimmed by 0 bases and 3 bases, with 11 bases remaining between them. This CDR3 has 15 residues. Germline lookup yields CDR1 LGHNA and CDR2 YSLEER. DNA for the CDR3: TGCGCCAGCAGCCAAGATCGCGCCGGGGACACTGAAGCTTTCTTT. Translated, it gives CASSQDRAGDTEAFF.

The V and J genes are TRBV11-2 and TRBJ2-7, with TRBD1 matching 7 bases. V lost 3 bases and J lost 4; bases outside the gene matches: 6. The germline V gene has CDR1 SGHAT and CDR2 FQNNGV. This CDR3 is 14 amino acids long. The CDR3 here is CASSLPDRVYEQYF. The CDR3 coding sequence is TGTGCCAGCAGCTTGCCCGACAGGGTATACGAGCAGTACTTC.

The gene calls are TRBV9 and TRBJ2-1; TRBD2 aligns across 7 bases. CDR1 is SGDLS, CDR2 YYNGEE, per germline. The CDR3 contains 17 residues. V lost 0 bases and J lost 7; bases outside the gene matches: 13. The CDR3 region has the DNA TGTGCCAGCAGCGTAGAGCTAGCGGAGGGGCTTGTGAATGAGCAGTTCTTC. Translated: CASSVELAEGLVNEQFF.

The chain is built from TRBV10-3 and TRBJ2-1; D remains ambiguous. The germline V gene encodes CDR1 ENHRY and CDR2 SYGVKD. The CDR3 length is 11 residues. V was pared by 3 bases and J by 9 bases, with 6 bases between. CDR3 coding DNA: TGTGCCATCAGTGAAGAGGTTGAGCAGTTCTTC. It yields the protein CAISEEVEQFF.

This chain joins TRBV10-1 and TRBJ2-3, with a weak D call TRBD2 (6 bases). The CDR3 has 15 residues. Germline CDR1 WNHNN, CDR2 SYGVQD (reference sequence). V was cut by 5 bases and J by 4 bases, with 16 bases left in between. CDR3 residues: CASSLNDRGSDTQYF. Here the CDR3 DNA reads TGCGCCAGCAGTCTCAACGACCGGGGGTCAGATACGCAGTATTTT.

The chain recombines TRBV29-1 with TRBJ1-3; TRBD1 matches 9 bases. CDR3 length equals 15 residues. The V gene end was trimmed by 0 bases and the J gene end by 2 bases; junction bases not matched to a gene: 2. Germline-derived CDR1 and CDR2 are SQVTM and ANQGSEA. In nucleotides, the CDR3 is TGCAGCGTTGAAGAACAGGGGGCTCCTGGAAACACCATATATTTT. Translated, it gives CSVEEQGAPGNTIYF.

The chain joins TRBV28 to TRBJ2-7; D uncertain. Germline-derived CDR1 and CDR2 are MDHEN and SYDVKM. V was shortened by 6 bases and J by 6 bases, with 9 bases between the two germline ends. This CDR3 is 11 amino acids long. Here the CDR3 DNA reads TGTGCCAGCAGCTCTCGGTCCGAGCAGTACTTC. This codes for CASSSRSEQYF.

The CDR3 sequence: CASSQDYRVTGELFF. Written as DNA, the CDR3 is TGCGCCAGCAGCCAAGATTACAGGGTGACCGGGGAGCTGTTTTTT. V is TRBV4-3 and J is TRBJ2-2, with TRBD1 as a possible D gene (6 bases). V was shortened by 0 bases and J by 5 bases, with 10 bases between the two germline ends. Germline lookup yields CDR1 LGHNA and CDR2 YSLEER. The CDR3 totals 15 residues.

V is TRBV3-1 (or the pseudogene TRBV3-2) and J is TRBJ1-3, with a tentative D call TRBD1 (5 bases). Germline lookup yields CDR1 LGHDT and CDR2 YNNKEL (reference sequence). This CDR3 has 15 amino acids. The V and J ends lost 1 base and 2 bases respectively, with 9 bases between them. Written as DNA, the CDR3 is TGTGCCAGCAGCCAAGGAACAGGTCCTGGAAACACCATATATTTT. Translating it yields CASSQGTGPGNTIYF.

The V and J genes are TRBV27 and TRBJ1-1, with a weak D call TRBD1 (6 bases). V was clipped by 6 bases and J by 0 bases, with 14 bases between them. Germline assignment: CDR1 MNHEY and CDR2 SMNVEV (reference sequence). This CDR3 comprises 15 residues. The CDR3 region has the DNA TGTGCCAGCAGGCGGCAGGGGTCCTTGAACACTGAAGCTTTCTTT. Protein product: CASRRQGSLNTEAFF.

V and J are TRBV25-1 and TRBJ1-2; 7 nucleotides line up with TRBD1. Germline CDR1 MGHDK, CDR2 SYGVNS. The junction had 4 bases not matched to a gene; V was cut back by 4 bases and J by 8 bases. CDR3 length equals 12 residues. The CDR3 region is CASSGTTGGYTF. CDR3 coding DNA: TGTGCCAGCAGTGGGACGACAGGGGGCTACACCTTC.

The chain employs TRBV5-1 and TRBJ1-1, with 7 nucleotides matching TRBD1. The CDR3 is made up of 14 amino acids. Germline assignment: CDR1 SGHRS and CDR2 YFSETQ. J gave up 2 bases and V 2 bases, and 3 bases lay outside the gene matches. The chain's CDR3 is CASSLDRANTEAFF. CDR3 DNA sequence: TGCGCCAGCAGCTTAGACAGGGCCAACACTGAAGCTTTCTTT.